The clone carrying this T cell receptor (beta chain) appeared a single time. The antigen is not known. With 6 bases removed from V and 14 bases from J, the gap between germline ends came to 20 bases. Germline values: CDR1 SGDLS, CDR2 YYNGEE. CDR3 length: 12 residues. The sample belongs to a study of T cells in localized non-small cell lung cancer. Study-wide points: Analysis by sequencing included only one tumor region, so heterogeneity remains possible. Tumor showed lower T cell clonality than uninvolved adjacent lung, where it was highest.

The protocol was immunoSEQ multiplex PCR, while the TCRdb copy is restricted to in-frame clones and leaves out a portion. The sample holds 20,000 to 25,000 clones; 80% to 90% are singletons and the top ten take 13% to 15%. The TCR sequence derives from a female donor over 55 with stage I lung adenocarcinoma. The rearrangement joins TRBV9 to TRBJ1-2; D is perhaps TRBD1 (6 bases). The source material was peripheral blood, sampled before any cancer treatment. The CDR3 sequence is CASTDTGGGGTF. DNA for the CDR3: TGTGCCAGCACCGACACCGGGGGCGGGGGGACCTTC.